These 21 T cell receptor beta chains came from one sample sequenced in a study of T cells in Graves' hyperthyroidism and ophthalmopathy (dated by TCRdb to between 2017 and 2020). Library construction relied on multiplex PCR. TCRdb shows the sequencer as Illumina HiSeq 2000. TCR beta CDR3 regions were amplified from RNA transcripts. The TCR CDR3 was subjected to a first round of RT-PCR using the HTBI primer set and the Qiagen OneStep RT-PCR kit. TCRdb reworked the public reads: Q25 trimming with fastp, MiXCR clone assembly, productive beta chains retained. All rows with the same CDR3 protein become a single entry with the most common DNA and genes. Here the sample has 470,000 or so distinct CDR3 sequences; roughly 20% occur a single time. The ten largest clones add up to about a quarter of the sample. Sequences were obtained from blood. The source is a man between 18 and 35 years old with Graves' hyperthyroidism.

This clonotype was found many times. The chain joins TRBV30 to TRBJ1-1; tentative D call: TRBD1 (5 bases). V was shortened by 4 bases and J by 2 bases, with 14 bases between the two germline ends. Germline V gene lookup returns CDR1 GTSNPN and CDR2 SVGIG (reference sequence). The CDR3 sequence is 14 residues long. The CDR3 sequence: CAWNAQDPNTEAFF. CDR3 nucleotides: TGTGCCTGGAATGCACAGGACCCAAACACTGAAGCTTTCTTT.

This clonotype was counted ten times or more. This chain connects TRBV2 to TRBJ1-5; 7 bases are a match to TRBD1. Germline CDR1 is SNHLY and CDR2 is FYNNEI. Losses at the gene ends were 6 bases for V and 0 bases for J; bases not matched to a gene: 5. The CDR3 is made up of 15 amino acids. The CDR3 bases are TGTGCCAGCAGAGGGGGACAGTCTAGCAATCAGCCCCAGCATTTT. It specifies CASRGGQSSNQPQHF.

The chain has TRBV6-1 and TRBJ2-7; D gene uncertain. Trimming pared 6 bases from V and 2 bases from J, leaving 14 bases between. The germline V gene has CDR1 MNHNS and CDR2 SASEGT. The length of the CDR3 is 14 residues. CDR3 DNA sequence: TGTGCCAGCAGGACATGGACGGCGCCCTACGAGCAGTACTTC. It encodes CASRTWTAPYEQYF.

This chain links TRBV28 with TRBJ1-1; 8 nucleotides align to TRBD1. The germline CDR1 and CDR2 sequences are MDHEN and SYDVKM. The V segment lost 5 bases and the J segment 7 bases; nucleotides outside the gene matches: 12. The CDR3 runs 15 residues. The CDR3 loop is CASSPGGTGRDEAFF. The CDR3 coding sequence is TGTGCCAGCAGTCCTGGTGGGACAGGTAGAGATGAAGCTTTCTTT.

CDR3 sequence: CASSVLGQYGNTIYF. CDR3 sequence (DNA): TGTGCCAGCAGCGTACTGGGACAGTACGGAAACACCATATATTTT. The chain links TRBV9 to TRBJ1-3, with 7 bases identical to TRBD1. The junction had 5 bases not matched to a gene; V was cut back by 1 base and J by 4 bases. The V gene's germline CDR1 is SGDLS and CDR2 YYNGEE. This CDR3 contains 15 residues.

This clonotype was recorded many times. This chain links TRBV6-2 or TRBV6-3 with TRBJ1-5, with a tentative D call TRBD1 (5 bases). With 2 bases removed from V and 5 bases from J, the gap between germline ends came to 10 bases. The CDR3 length is 14 residues. Germline assignment: CDR1 MNHEY and CDR2 SVGEGT. This CDR3 is CASSYPGTYQPQHF. Written as DNA, the CDR3 is TGTGCCAGCAGTTACCCCGGGACCTATCAGCCCCAGCATTTT.

This clonotype was seen ten or more times. The rearrangement uses TRBV12-3 or TRBV12-4 and TRBJ2-7, with D unresolved. The CDR3 contains 14 residues. Trimming removed 4 bases from V and 6 bases from J, with 16 bases in between. The CDR3 DNA is TGTGCCAGCAGTTACCTCTGGGCCACGGGCGAGCAGTACTTC. Encoded protein: CASSYLWATGEQYF.

The V and J genes are TRBV12-3 or TRBV12-4 and TRBJ1-2; D gene unclear. The V gene lost 6 bases and the J gene lost 8 bases, with 16 bases spanning the gap. There are 13 residues in the CDR3. CDR3 coding DNA: TGTGCCAGCAGCCTACACAAAACGGGGGGCTACACCTTC. It specifies CASSLHKTGGYTF.

This clonotype was counted many times. The chain is built from TRBV19 and TRBJ1-2, with 8 positions matching TRBD1. Germline-derived CDR1 and CDR2 are LNHDA and SQIVND (reference sequence). The V gene end was trimmed by 1 base and the J gene end by 2 bases; junction bases not matched to a gene: 3. The CDR3 contains 15 residues. The CDR3 loop is CASSIGWTGNYGYTF. CDR3 coding DNA: TGTGCCAGTAGTATAGGCTGGACAGGGAACTATGGCTACACCTTC.

This clonotype came up many times. CDR3 residues: CASSYLGTPNQPQHF. In DNA form, the CDR3 reads TGTGCCAGCAGTTACTTAGGGACACCCAATCAGCCCCAGCATTTT. This chain links TRBV6-5 with TRBJ1-5, with a tentative D call TRBD1 (6 bases). The CDR3 covers 15 residues. The V end was cut by 1 base, the J end by 3 bases, with 10 bases between. Germline values: CDR1 MNHEY, CDR2 SVGAGI.

The table lists this clonotype with many counts. The genes are TRBV6-5 and TRBJ1-1; TRBD1 matches at 7 bases. CDR3 length: 13 residues. Germline lookup yields CDR1 MNHEY and CDR2 SVGAGI. Losses at the gene ends were 4 bases for V and 7 bases for J; bases not matched to a gene: 6. This CDR3 reads CASSFYRDSEAFF. CDR3 in DNA: TGTGCCAGCAGTTTTTACCGGGACAGTGAAGCTTTCTTT.

This clonotype was detected ten times or more. This chain joins TRBV12-3 or TRBV12-4 and TRBJ1-2, with TRBD1 as a possible D gene (5 bases). The CDR3 covers 14 residues. Deletions cut 5 bases from V and 0 bases from J, with 10 bases between. Here the CDR3 DNA reads TGTGCCAGCAGTACGCCGGGACCTAACTATGGCTACACCTTC. It specifies CASSTPGPNYGYTF.

This clonotype was detected ten times or more. This rearrangement joins TRBV13 to TRBJ2-5; D is ambiguous. Deletions cut 0 bases from V and 2 bases from J, with 10 bases between. CDR1 PRHDT and CDR2 FYEKMQ come from the germline V gene (reference sequence). The CDR3 is made up of 15 amino acids. The CDR3 loop reads CASSLGRDRQETQYF. The DNA of the CDR3 is TGTGCCAGCAGCTTAGGAAGGGATCGACAAGAGACCCAGTACTTC.

This clonotype has at least ten counts. The rearrangement links TRBV19 to TRBJ1-5, with 8 bases matching TRBD1. The CDR3 sequence is 16 residues long. Trimming took 7 bases from V and 3 from J; bases not matched to a gene: 11. Germline V lookup: CDR1 LNHDA, CDR2 SQIVND (reference sequence). The CDR3 reads CASTPDRGAFNQPQHF. The CDR3 region has the DNA TGTGCCAGTACCCCCGACAGGGGCGCCTTCAATCAGCCCCAGCATTTT.

This rearrangement joins TRBV12-3 or TRBV12-4 to TRBJ2-5; TRBD1 matches 9 bases. The CDR3 is 16 amino acids. The ends lost 5 bases at V and 5 bases at J; junction bases unmatched: 12. CDR3: CASSKRQGVIAETQYF. Here the CDR3 DNA reads TGTGCCAGCAGTAAAAGACAGGGGGTAATTGCTGAGACCCAGTACTTC.

This clonotype was recorded many times. This chain connects TRBV30 to TRBJ2-7; D unresolved. The CDR3 sequence is 13 residues long. V lost 0 bases, J lost 6 bases, and 12 bases lay in between. The germline V gene encodes CDR1 GTSNPN and CDR2 SVGIG (reference sequence). The CDR3 DNA follows: TGTGCCTGGAGTGTCTCCCTTACGGGCGAGCAGTACTTC. It translates to CAWSVSLTGEQYF.

There are a few counts of this clonotype. The CDR3 region is CASSLPGGSGNTIYF. The CDR3 coding sequence is TGTGCCAGCAGTTTACCCGGGGGCTCTGGAAACACCATATATTTT. V and J are TRBV12-3 or TRBV12-4 and TRBJ1-3; possible D gene TRBD1, 5 bases. This CDR3 region has 15 residues. V gave up 2 bases and J gave up 0 bases, with 8 bases separating them.

This clonotype was found a few times. One base away lies a much larger clone, so this may be a sequencing read error. The CDR3 DNA follows: TGTGCCAGCAGCTTTTATCAGCCCCAGCATTTT. Translating gives CASSFYQPQHF. The chain uses TRBV7-8 and TRBJ1-5; D call uncertain. CDR3 length equals 11 residues. Trimming cost V 3 bases and J 5 bases, with 2 bases left between them. Germline V lookup: CDR1 SGHVS, CDR2 FQNEAQ.

This clonotype was observed a handful of times. The chain links TRBV28 to TRBJ1-6, with D perhaps matching TRBD1 (6 bases). CDR3 length equals 12 residues. The germline gives CDR1 MDHEN, CDR2 SYDVKM. V was shortened by 6 bases and J by 13 bases, with 13 bases between the two germline ends. CDR3 sequence reads: CASRHPGGPLHF. The CDR3 coding sequence is TGTGCCAGCAGACACCCCGGGGGCCCCCTCCACTTT.

On this clonotype: With a much larger clone just one base away, this may be a read error. Since the CDR3 does not end with the conserved phenylalanine or tryptophan, this likely comes from a read error. The J gene is TRBJ2-7, the V gene TRBV28; D remains ambiguous. Per germline, CDR1 MDHEN and CDR2 SYDVKM. The V and J ends lost 5 bases and 6 bases respectively, with 8 bases between them. This CDR3 region has 11 residues. The DNA for the CDR3 is TGTGCCAGCAGTGTGGGTCCCGAGCAGTACTGC. Its translation is CASSVGPEQYC.

The gene calls are TRBV10-3 and TRBJ2-3, with D possibly matching TRBD1 (5 bases). Germline lookup yields CDR1 ENHRY and CDR2 SYGVKD. Trimming pared 8 bases from V and 1 base from J, leaving 7 bases between. The CDR3 runs to 12 residues. CDR3 loop: CAIGAGTDTQYF. DNA for the CDR3: TGTGCCATCGGGGCGGGCACAGATACGCAGTATTTT.